This T cell receptor beta chain was retrieved from a study of T cell changes during pregnancy in multiple sclerosis. TCRdb's table, derived via immunoSEQ multiplex PCR, lists solely in-frame clones and lacks some. The sample records over 35,000 clones, around 91% being singletons. The sample consisted of CD4+ T cells from peripheral blood mononuclear cells, taken in the second trimester of pregnancy. This TCR was recovered from a female donor in good health, enrolled as a control in a pregnancy study.

CDR3 residues: CASSDGGQSYGYTF. CDR3 bases: TGTGCCAGCAGTGATGGCGGACAAAGCTATGGCTACACCTTC. V and J are TRBV6-1 and TRBJ1-2; possible D gene TRBD1, 5 bases. Germline lookup yields CDR1 MNHNS and CDR2 SASEGT. Trimming cost V 3 bases and J 4 bases, with 12 bases left between them. CDR3 length: 14 amino acids.